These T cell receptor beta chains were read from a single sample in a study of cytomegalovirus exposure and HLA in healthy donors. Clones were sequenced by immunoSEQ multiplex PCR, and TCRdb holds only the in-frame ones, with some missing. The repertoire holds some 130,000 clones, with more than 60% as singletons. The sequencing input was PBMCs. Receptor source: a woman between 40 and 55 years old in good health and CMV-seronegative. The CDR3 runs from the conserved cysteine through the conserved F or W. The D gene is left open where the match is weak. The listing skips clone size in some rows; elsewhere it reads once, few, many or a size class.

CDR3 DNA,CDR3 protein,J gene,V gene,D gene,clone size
TGTGCCAGCACCGAACAGGGTTTGTGGACCGGGGAGCTGTTTTTT,CASTEQGLWTGELFF,TRBJ2-2,TRBV28,.,.
TGTGCCAGCAGCCCATCTGGCCGACATGGTGAGCAGTTCTTC,CASSPSGRHGEQFF,TRBJ2-1,TRBV6-4,.,.
TGTGCCAGCAGTGAAGCGTTGGACAGGGGGGGAAACTATGGCTACACCTTC,CASSEALDRGGNYGYTF,TRBJ1-2,TRBV2,TRBD1,.
TGTGTTTCGTCGGGGGAGTGGGGAAATGAGCAGTTCTTC,CVSSGEWGNEQFF,TRBJ2-1,TRBV7-9,.,.
TGTGCCAGCAGCCGTGGGGACAGGAACACAGATACGCAGTATTTT,CASSRGDRNTDTQYF,TRBJ2-3,TRBV7-9,TRBD1,.
TGTGCCAGCAGCTTAGGCAAAGGGACAGCCTATGGCTACACCTTC,CASSLGKGTAYGYTF,TRBJ1-2,TRBV7-9,TRBD1,.
TGTGCCAGCAGCCGGGACAGAGTCACGAAGACCCAGTACTTC,CASSRDRVTKTQYF,TRBJ2-5,TRBV7-7,TRBD1,.
TGCGCCAGCAGTCCCGGAGGGGCGGGAGGGCCCCTCCCAGATACGCAGTATTTT,CASSPGGAGGPLPDTQYF,TRBJ2-3,TRBV5-1,TRBD2,.
TGTGCCAGCAGTCACGCGGGGCAGAACTACGAGCAGTACTTC,CASSHAGQNYEQYF,TRBJ2-7,TRBV11-1,.,.
TGTGCCAGTCAAGGGAGGTACGAGCAGTACTTC,CASQGRYEQYF,TRBJ2-7,TRBV11-2,.,.
TGTGCCAGCAGCTTAGCGCCAATTAGCGGTCCAGATACGCAGTATTTT,CASSLAPISGPDTQYF,TRBJ2-3,TRBV7-2,.,.
TGTGCCAGCAGTCCGGGGAACACCGGGGAGCTGTTTTTT,CASSPGNTGELFF,TRBJ2-2,TRBV6-5,.,.
TGCGCCAGCAGCTTGGTGGGGGACAGTAATCAGCCCCAGCATTTT,CASSLVGDSNQPQHF,TRBJ1-5,TRBV5-1,TRBD1,.
TGTGCCAGCAGTTTAGGACTCTGGACAGGGGGCGCCGGAAACACCATATATTTT,CASSLGLWTGGAGNTIYF,TRBJ1-3,TRBV28,TRBD1,.
TGTGCCAGCAGCATCTCCGGGACAGGGGTGTCAGAGACCCAGTACTTC,CASSISGTGVSETQYF,TRBJ2-5,TRBV7-6,TRBD1,.
TGTGCCAGCAGCGTAGTTCCCCGAGATTCCTTCTTC,CASSVVPRDSFF,TRBJ2-7,TRBV9,.,.
TGTGCCAGCCTCAAGCCGAGTTACGAGCAGTACTTC,CASLKPSYEQYF,TRBJ2-7,TRBV28,.,.
TGTGCCAGCAGAACAGGCACAGATACGCAGTATTTT,CASRTGTDTQYF,TRBJ2-3,TRBV13,.,.
TGTGCCAGTAGTATATCCAGGATGAACACTGAAGCTTTCTTT,CASSISRMNTEAFF,TRBJ1-1,TRBV19,.,.
TGCGCCAGCAGCACGCAGGGGGCAAGGGACACTGAAGCTTTCTTT,CASSTQGARDTEAFF,TRBJ1-1,TRBV5-1,TRBD1,.
TGTGCCAGCAGCTGGACTAGCATGTATGAGACCCAGTACTTC,CASSWTSMYETQYF,TRBJ2-5,TRBV14,TRBD2,.
TGTGCCAGCAGTGAGGATCGACTAGCGGGAGTTGGTGAGCAGTTCTTC,CASSEDRLAGVGEQFF,TRBJ2-1,TRBV6-1,TRBD2,.
TGTGCCAGCAGCTTAAGGGGCAGGGAAGAGACCCAGTACTTC,CASSLRGREETQYF,TRBJ2-5,TRBV7-3,.,few
TGTGCCAGCAGACAGGGCCTCACAGATACGCAGTATTTT,CASRQGLTDTQYF,TRBJ2-3,TRBV25-1,.,.
TGTGCCAGCAGTTACAGGACAGGGAGTTATGCAGATACGCAGTATTTT,CASSYRTGSYADTQYF,TRBJ2-3,TRBV6-6,TRBD1,.
TGTGCCAGCACCACCTTGCCGGGTGGAAACACCATATATTTT,CASTTLPGGNTIYF,TRBJ1-3,TRBV9,.,.
TGTGCCAGCAGCCCTCCGGGACTAGGCAACAATGAGCAGTTCTTC,CASSPPGLGNNEQFF,TRBJ2-1,TRBV9,TRBD2,.
TGTGCCAGCAGTCTGACAGGGAACTATGGCTACACCTTC,CASSLTGNYGYTF,TRBJ1-2,TRBV28,TRBD1,.
TGTGCCAGCAGCTTGGGGGGCTATTCCTTCACAGATACGCAGTATTTT,CASSLGGYSFTDTQYF,TRBJ2-3,TRBV5-6,.,.
TGTGCCTGGAGGGGTACGCGCAGGCCCCTCTACGAGCAGTACTTC,CAWRGTRRPLYEQYF,TRBJ2-7,TRBV30,.,.
TGTGCCAGCGACCGGAGGGGTGGGGCCAACGTCCTGACTTTC,CASDRRGGANVLTF,TRBJ2-6,TRBV19,.,once
TGTGCCAGCAGCCAACCCCTAGGCGGGGGGAACCTACGTTCGGATACGCAGTATTTT,CASSQPLGGGNLRSDTQYF,TRBJ2-3,TRBV4-2,TRBD2,.
TGTGCCTGGAGTCCGGGGGGGAACACTGAAGCTTTCTTT,CAWSPGGNTEAFF,TRBJ1-1,TRBV30,.,.
TGTGCCACCGCTATTTGGGGGGGGCGATGGAACACCGGGGAGCTGTTTTTT,CATAIWGGRWNTGELFF,TRBJ2-2,TRBV27,.,.
TGTGCCAGCAGTGGCACAGGGGCGGTCAGGACCGGGGAGCTGTTTTTT,CASSGTGAVRTGELFF,TRBJ2-2,TRBV2,TRBD1,.
TGTGCATCATGTAGCGGGGGGTCGAACACCGGGGAGCTGTTTTTT,CASCSGGSNTGELFF,TRBJ2-2,TRBV28,TRBD2,.
TGCGCCAGCAGCTTGGCCTGGGGGGAGGAAGACTACGAGCAGTACTTC,CASSLAWGEEDYEQYF,TRBJ2-7,TRBV5-1,.,.
TGTGCCAGCAGTGAAGGTCCCCCGGGGGAGACTATAATCTACGAGCAGTACTTC,CASSEGPPGETIIYEQYF,TRBJ2-7,TRBV2,.,.
TGTGCCAGCAGCGACAGGGGGTCGTACGAGCAGTACTTC,CASSDRGSYEQYF,TRBJ2-7,TRBV6-1,TRBD1,.
TGCGCCAGCAGCCAATCGGGACTAGCGGGAATCACAGATACGCAGTATTTT,CASSQSGLAGITDTQYF,TRBJ2-3,TRBV4-1,TRBD2,.
TGTGCCAGCAGTTACTCGGGGACTCCCCGGGAGCAGTTCTTC,CASSYSGTPREQFF,TRBJ2-1,TRBV6-5,.,.
TGTGCCAGCAGCCTCCGTTTGGATACGCAGTATTTT,CASSLRLDTQYF,TRBJ2-3,TRBV9,.,.
TGTGCCAGCACCCCTCAAGGGGGAGTCTGGAATGAGCAGTTCTTC,CASTPQGGVWNEQFF,TRBJ2-1,TRBV7-9,.,.
TGCGCCAGCAGCTTGGTTGCGGGTACTAACTCCTACGAGCAGTACTTC,CASSLVAGTNSYEQYF,TRBJ2-7,TRBV5-1,.,.
TGCGCCAGCAGCATTTCTAGCGGTCCTGAGGTAGATACGCAGTATTTT,CASSISSGPEVDTQYF,TRBJ2-3,TRBV5-1,TRBD2,once
TGTGCCAGCAGCTGGACTAGCGGGTCAGACGAGCAGTACTTC,CASSWTSGSDEQYF,TRBJ2-7,TRBV7-2,TRBD2,.
TGTGCCAGCAGCTCACAGGGGAGCACTGAAGCTTTCTTT,CASSSQGSTEAFF,TRBJ1-1,TRBV13,TRBD1,.
TGTGCCAGCAGTGAATCAGGGTACGATACGCAGTATTTT,CASSESGYDTQYF,TRBJ2-3,TRBV6-4,.,.
TGTGCCAGCAGCCCCTACGGGGGGAACACTGAAGCTTTCTTT,CASSPYGGNTEAFF,TRBJ1-1,TRBV7-8,.,few
TGCAGCGTCGGGACAGGTCTCCACGAGCAGTACTTC,CSVGTGLHEQYF,TRBJ2-7,TRBV29-1,TRBD1,.
TGTGCCAGTAGTATAGCCCATTCCCAACGGTACTCTGGAAACACCATATATTTT,CASSIAHSQRYSGNTIYF,TRBJ1-3,TRBV19,.,.
TGTGCCAGCAGTCAGGGTAACAATGAGCAGTTCTTC,CASSQGNNEQFF,TRBJ2-1,TRBV11-2,.,few
TGCGCCAGCAGTTTAGGACTAAAGAACACCGGGGAGCTGTTTTTT,CASSLGLKNTGELFF,TRBJ2-2,TRBV5-1,.,.
TGTGCCGGCGGGATTCTAGACGCAGATACGCAGTATTTT,CAGGILDADTQYF,TRBJ2-3,TRBV7-9,.,.
TGTGCCAGCAGTGAAGTGGGAGGGGGCACCGGGGAGCTGTTTTTT,CASSEVGGGTGELFF,TRBJ2-2,TRBV2,.,.
TGTGCCATCGCGAGAACAGGGAACACCGGGGAGCTGTTTTTT,CAIARTGNTGELFF,TRBJ2-2,TRBV10-3,.,.
TGTGCCAGCGGAGCCGACAGGGGGAGCTCCTACGAGCAGTACTTC,CASGADRGSSYEQYF,TRBJ2-7,TRBV2,TRBD1,.
TGTGCCAGCAGCACCTTATTCCCCGGGACAGGGGACGAAAAACTGTTTTTT,CASSTLFPGTGDEKLFF,TRBJ1-4,TRBV21-1,.,.